A selection of T cell receptor beta chains follows, all from one sample in a study of cytomegalovirus exposure and HLA in healthy donors. Libraries were prepared by immunoSEQ multiplex PCR; TCRdb keeps only in-frame clonotypes and omits some of them. The sample gives around 170,000 clones, just over 75% of which show up once; less than 1.5% is in the top ten. The sample comprised PBMCs. Receptors originate from a man between 18 and 29 years old in good health and CMV-seronegative. Each CDR3 is given with its conserved first and last residue. D genes are given only for firm matches. The size field is filled for only some rows; it gives once, few, many or a size class.

size,J,V,D,CDR3,DNA
-,TRBJ2-2,TRBV2,TRBD2,CASSDLAGSTGELFF,TGTGCCAGCAGCGACCTAGCGGGGTCCACCGGGGAGCTGTTTTTT
-,TRBJ2-7,TRBV4-1,TRBD1,CASSQDASGTGGYEQYF,TGCGCCAGCAGCCAAGATGCCTCCGGGACAGGGGGCTACGAGCAGTACTTC
-,TRBJ1-3,TRBV29-1,TRBD1,CSVFGTGTGNTIYF,TGCAGCGTGTTCGGGACAGGGACTGGAAACACCATATATTTT
-,TRBJ2-1,TRBV5-4,TRBD2,CASSFLAGGTNEQFF,TGTGCCAGCAGCTTTCTAGCGGGGGGGACCAATGAGCAGTTCTTC
-,TRBJ1-1,TRBV7-3,TRBD1,CASSLTPYLTGESTEAFF,TGTGCCAGCAGCTTAACACCCTACCTGACAGGGGAGAGCACTGAAGCTTTCTTT
-,TRBJ1-1,TRBV19,-,CASKRGYTEAFF,TGTGCCAGTAAACGAGGATACACTGAAGCTTTCTTT
once,TRBJ2-3,TRBV7-9,TRBD2,CASTDLAGLGPKDTQYF,TGTGCCAGCACCGATCTCGCGGGACTAGGCCCCAAAGATACGCAGTATTTT
-,TRBJ1-2,TRBV7-2,-,CASSLESGVYGYTF,TGTGCCAGCAGCTTAGAGAGCGGGGTGTATGGCTACACCTTC
-,TRBJ1-2,TRBV9,TRBD1,CASSVGGQGVKGYTF,TGTGCCAGCAGCGTAGGGGGTCAGGGGGTCAAGGGGTACACCTTC
-,TRBJ2-1,TRBV7-9,-,CSSSSLSVPSSYNEQFF,TGTTCCAGCAGCTCCTTGAGCGTTCCTAGCTCCTACAATGAGCAGTTCTTC
-,TRBJ1-6,TRBV4-3,-,CASSQKRGGTSNSPLHF,TGCGCCAGCAGCCAAAAAAGGGGGGGGACATCGAATTCACCCCTCCACTTT
-,TRBJ1-1,TRBV6-5,TRBD1,CASSRDRGTEAFF,TGTGCCAGCAGCCGGGACAGGGGCACTGAAGCTTTCTTT
-,TRBJ2-7,TRBV19,-,CASSIDWQGGAYEQYF,TGTGCCAGTAGTATAGATTGGCAGGGAGGAGCCTACGAGCAGTACTTC